This T cell receptor (beta chain) was documented in a study of cytomegalovirus exposure and HLA in healthy donors (dated by TCRdb to about 2017). Describing the broader study: In an earlier analysis of some 550 of the donors, around 290 Gb of sequence data and about 110 million unique TCR beta sequences from roughly 190 million T cells were reported. The study used immunosequencing to profile the T cell repertoires of 666 subjects and linked those repertoires to cytomegalovirus serostatus. The study aimed to test whether signatures of past pathogen exposure could be identified by cataloging public T cell receptors. Both class I and class II loci were covered by HLA typing, at four-digit resolution. Alongside the repertoire data, information on donor age, sex, ethnicity and CMV serostatus was compiled. Typing coverage differed by locus: A, B, C, DRB1 and DQB1 were typed in roughly 620-630 donors, DQA1 in approximately 520, DPA1 in some 610, and DPB1 in just under 490. About 5 DR-DQ haplotypes were handled as single units for association and clustering, since linkage in the cohort was strong. Of the 300 to 450 genotyped donors, approximately 80% were placed in the genetic ancestry cluster associated with self-reported Caucasian donors. A later analysis re-analyzed previously published TCR beta repertoires from about 600 donors and added high-resolution HLA genotyping to study TCR occurrence patterns. All discovery cohort repertoires had been generated on a single sequencing platform. To decide whether each TCR beta V gene segment behaved as functional or pseudogenic, an earlier analysis of 587 of the donors relied on high-throughput TCR beta sequencing. Roughly 300 gigabases of sequencing data and tens of millions of unique TCR sequences were included in an early release covering about 700 HLA-typed donors. The study combined high-throughput TCR immunosequencing, statistical association of individual TCRs with disease status, and machine learning to predict cytomegalovirus infection status. Among over 350 genotyped donors of the cohort, an average of roughly 240,000 unique TCR beta nucleotide sequences were sequenced per donor, approximately 20% of them non-productive. A later genetic analysis used genome-wide SNP genotypes for about 65% of the roughly 700 donors, treating that subset as a discovery cohort. In the later analysis, no new phenotypic data were used to find candidate immune exposures; instead, reliance was placed on TCR beta sequences and their occurrence across donors. Besides the first cohort of hundreds of subjects, a separate validation cohort made up of 120 or so different subjects was used. What the authors observed across the whole study: In a later genetic analysis, fewer N-insertions in productive TCRs were reported among donors in an Asian-associated ancestry cluster than the roughly 700-donor mean. Only TCR beta chains were sequenced in this cohort, and the absence of alpha or paired-chain data limited detectable features. While some public TCRs were present in many individuals, most TCR sequences turned up only very rarely across donors. Linkage disequilibrium might explain the correlated functional status among segregating V segments, but an unknown experimental factor could not be excluded. Because counts were too low, roughly 17 rarely observed V segments, including chromosome 9 orphons, were left out of the earlier analysis of roughly 600 of the donors. A few of the identified cytomegalovirus-associated TCR beta chains were confirmed in vitro to be specific for cytomegalovirus antigens. In a later analysis, most CMV-associated TCR beta chains were found to appear HLA-restricted, with HLA associations seemingly driven largely by CMV exposure. The authors suggested that the approach could potentially be extended to other disease states and immunological phenotypes. The study listed 164 TCR beta chains as associated with cytomegalovirus. A later analysis associated 15,000 to 20,000 TCR beta sequences with specific HLA alleles at a false discovery rate of 0.05. According to a later analysis, parvovirus B19, influenza, CMV and Epstein-Barr virus appeared linked to several top co-occurrence clusters. An earlier analysis of approximately 500 of the donors showed that most TCR beta V segments appeared in productive rearrangements either about 87% or about 30% of the time, which broadly matched IMGT annotations. A later analysis found that TCR association rates varied across HLA loci, with DRB1 alleles showing the most associated TCRs and HLA-C alleles the fewest. In a later genetic analysis, a missense DCLRE1C variant was associated with V-gene and J-gene trimming of TCR beta chains, and the association was replicated in an independent cohort. The sequencing pipeline was judged likely to have produced a cluster of highly shared sequence variants as a technical artifact. The classifier was reported to diagnose cytomegalovirus status with high specificity and sensitivity in both the original and validation cohorts. In a later analysis, HLA-associated TCR beta chains showed more clonal expansion and lower generation probabilities than non-associated chains that were equally common. A further reported finding was that TCR beta sequences accurately predicted the HLA-A and HLA-B alleles for most subjects in the first cohort. For the cohort, immune exposure information was limited to CMV serostatus. HLA typing was unavailable for some donors at each locus, so association tests used only the typed subset. Some IMGT-functional V segments, including TRBV6-2 and TRBV6-3, could not be distinguished by the 87-base-pair reads and were therefore excluded. The presence/absence analyses assumed that sequencing depth was roughly uniform across donors, and that assumption may not be true. Strong co-occurrence of HLA alleles, especially DR and DQ, made assigning TCR associations to individual alleles difficult.

In total, approximately 700 healthy bone marrow donors made up the cohort. Cohort members were all nominally healthy when sampled, although unrecorded immune exposures were likely present. The donor was CMV seropositive and was included in the group of 250 to 300 seropositive cohort members. A peripheral blood sample was provided by each donor, and peripheral blood mononuclear cells were used for TCR beta sequencing. The Qiagen DNeasy Blood Extraction Kit was used to extract genomic DNA from the blood cell samples. CDR1 and CDR2, looked up from the germline V gene, are SGHRS and YFSETQ. Inclusive of the bounding cysteine and phenylalanine, the CDR3 is 14 residues long. The kept DNA is CDR3 alone, 42 bases in frame from the first base. At the junction V is shortened by 8 bases and J by 6 bases; bases outside the gene matches: 10. About this clone: The clone's antigen remains unknown. Qualities for individual bases were not recorded, and no much larger clone is one base off.

The library was produced with the immunoSEQ multiplex PCR assay. For the multiplex PCR, a mixture combining 60 forward primers for TCR Vbeta segments and 13 reverse primers for TCR Jbeta segments was used. A multiplex PCR assay on genomic DNA amplified the CDR3 region of rearranged TCR beta genes. Amplified TCR beta libraries were sequenced as 87-base-pair reads on the Illumina HiSeq System. Regarding the original processing steps: Across the 700 or so repertoires, a later analysis counted 60 million to 90 million unique TCR beta chains, around 11 million of which were shared by at least two donors. To remove PCR and sequencing errors, raw reads were error-corrected and collapsed into unique sequences using a nearest-neighbor algorithm that merged closely related sequences. To assign V, D and J gene segments, CDR3 sequences were aligned to IMGT reference sequences. For a sequence to be retained, a match of at least six nucleotides to both a V gene segment and a J gene segment was required. Rearrangements were classified as productive when the CDR3 lacked stop codons and remained in frame with V and J, and all other rearrangements were classified as non-productive. Following IMGT convention, CDR3 was defined as the stretch from the second conserved V-encoded cysteine up to the conserved J-encoded phenylalanine. Sequences without an unambiguous match to a single V gene segment were excluded from the earlier analysis of 450 to 750 of the donors. An earlier analysis of approximately 590 of the donors classified V segments as functional when productive rearrangements were above 56.7% and as segregating when the standard deviation between donors was above 5%. A statistical classification framework was built to diagnose cytomegalovirus status from the catalog of TCR beta chain sequences. In a later analysis, TCR nucleotide sequences were compared against IMGT/GENE-DB human TR gene sequences so that V and J genes could be assigned. A later analysis assigned CDR3 sequences and most-parsimonious VDJ recombination scenarios with the TCRdist pipeline. In a later analysis, each TCR beta chain was defined by its CDR3 amino acid sequence together with its V-gene family, and reads without a unique V-gene family were excluded. To address suspected cross-contamination and a sequencing artifact, a later analysis removed 550 to 750 highly shared, low-generation-probability nucleotide sequences. For each public chain, a later analysis derived a clonal expansion index from normalized ranks of inferred template counts within each repertoire. In a later analysis, generation probabilities were computed with a VDJ recombination model fitted to out-of-frame rearrangements, and the resulting probabilities were checked against IGoR. A later analysis scored TCR-TCR, TCR-HLA and TCR-CMV co-occurrence with hypergeometric tests, applying a repertoire-size bias correction to TCR pairs. False discovery rates were estimated in a later analysis by permuting HLA or CMV assignments 20 times. In a later analysis, co-occurring TCRs were grouped using DBSCAN, with TCRdist sequence similarity added in when clustering inside HLA-allele-positive subsets. Repertoires with fewer than 30,000 or more than 120,000 public chains, plus five repertoires with anomalous nucleotide sharing, were excluded from co-occurrence clustering. The clones in this table, taken by TCRdb from immuneACCESS, are in-frame only. Not every clone is retained; where verified, under half of the shortfall comes from an unresolved V gene, and the cause of the rest is unknown. That table furnishes V, J and clone size, whereas the DNA furnished D and trimming. The sample table shows about 130,000 clones, and 65% to 75% are seen once. In total, the top ten clones hold 5.5% to 7% of the sample.

The chain joins TRBV5-1 to TRBJ2-1, with 8 junctional bases fitting TRBD2. This TCR was recovered from a middle-aged man in good health and CMV-seropositive. Sequencing was done on a sample of PBMCs. At the DNA level, the sequence is TGCGCCAGTACCGGGACTAGAGATAGCAATGAGCAGTTCTTC. Its product reads: CASTGTRDSNEQFF. With the rest looked up from the reference TRBV5-1 and TRBJ2-1 genes rather than sequenced, the full variable domain is KAGVTQTPRYLIKTRGQQVTLSCSPISGHRSVSWYQQTPGQGLQFLFEYFSETQRNKGNFPGRFSGRQFSNSRSEMNVSTLELGDSALYLCASTGTRDSNEQFFGPGTRLTVL.